The text below deals with one T cell receptor beta chain. The data belong to a study of blood T cell repertoires in COVID-19. Across the whole study: Sources were T cells, B-cell-depleted T cells, or PBMCs; the material itself was cDNA or gDNA.

The method was immunoSEQ multiplex PCR; TCRdb's version includes in-frame clones alone and lacks a portion of them. The sample shows over 15,000 clones, about 80% of them seen only once. V lost 0 bases and J 4 bases, leaving 12 bases between the germline ends. From germline, CDR1 is SGHRS and CDR2 YFSETQ. This CDR3 has 15 residues. The origin of this receptor is a man between 65 and 79 years old with active or convalescent COVID-19. The chain couples TRBV5-1 to TRBJ2-3; D perhaps matches TRBD1 (6 bases). The sample was peripheral blood. DNA of the CDR3: TGCGCCAGCAGCTTGGATACAGGGCCAGCAGATACGCAGTATTTT. This sequence encodes CASSLDTGPADTQYF. Combining the CDR3 with reference TRBV5-1 and TRBJ2-3 gives the whole variable domain KAGVTQTPRYLIKTRGQQVTLSCSPISGHRSVSWYQQTPGQGLQFLFEYFSETQRNKGNFPGRFSGRQFSNSRSEMNVSTLELGDSALYLCASSLDTGPADTQYFGPGTRLTVL.